This paragraph covers one TCR beta chain sequence. Its antigen target is currently unknown. Base qualities are not at hand, and no much larger clone is one base apart. TCRbeta CDR3 regions were amplified from genomic DNA by means of the immunoSEQ Assay, a bias-controlled multiplex PCR. In the source study's methods: Within the assay, amplification of reference gene primers was used to estimate how many nucleated cells each sample contained. Sequence reads were collapsed and filtered to measure the absolute abundance of every unique TCRbeta CDR3 rearrangement. For each sample, productive Simpson clonality was calculated by taking the square root of Simpson's diversity index across productive rearrangements. TCRdb re-hosts the immuneACCESS table, in-frame sequences only. Its copies lack some clones; in the studies checked, an unresolved V gene accounts for under half of them, and the cause for the rest is not known. The DNA gave D and trimming, while V, J and clone size come from that table. The sample profile shows around 280,000 clones; roughly nine tenths of them were found once. Roughly 6.2% of the sample is in the top ten clones.

This record belongs to a study of blood T cell repertoires in COVID-19 (dated by TCRdb to 2018 to 2020). Study-wide context: Samples from collaborators originated in the United States, Italy and Spain and spanned both the acute and convalescent phases of COVID-19. Where HLA class I and class II types were available, the types were taken from metadata supplied by the sample provider, not from assay-based typing. Nearly every sample came with metadata listing a de-identified subject ID, COVID-19 status, age in years and sex. The prospective study material was composed of cDNA or gDNA derived from T cells, B-cell-depleted T cells, or PBMCs. The repertoires were released in a freely available public database intended as a resource for research on the immune response to SARS-CoV-2. Samples were obtained from the ongoing ImmuneRACE study (first 160 participants) and from roughly 1,300 subjects provided by 6 global collaborators. The dataset comprised deeply sampled blood TCRbeta repertoires from subjects exposed to, actively infected with, or recovered from COVID-19. Study-wide conclusions, independent of this receptor: The quantity of clinical and demographic metadata differed by source and by participant and was supplied without curation.

The germline V gene (reference sequence) supplies CDR1 LNHNV and CDR2 YYDKDF. Relative to germline, V is 3 bases shorter and J is 1 base shorter, with 7 bases between their ends. The CDR3, cysteine through phenylalanine, is 13 amino acids long. Here the CDR3 DNA is all that survives: 39 bases in frame from base 1. In the prospective study, participants were about 18 to 95 years old, resided in fewer than 25 geographic areas of the United States, and were enrolled through a virtual design. To assign participants to cohorts, the prospective study relied on clinical history that participants themselves reported in a screening survey and a study questionnaire. For ImmuneRACE Cohort 3, a participant was defined as recovered based on two consecutive negative NP/OP PCR tests, clearance by a healthcare professional, or resolution of symptoms. Mobile phlebotomists in the prospective study collected whole blood, serum and a nasopharyngeal or oropharyngeal swab from every participant. Over a 2-month period, participants in the prospective study had the option of providing additional blood draws and questionnaires. Before DNA extraction, prospective study blood samples were shipped either frozen or at room temperature.

The V and J genes are TRBV15 and TRBJ2-7, with TRBD1 as a weak D call on 5 bases. Sequenced: PBMCs or T cells enriched from blood (not recorded which). The sequence came from a woman aged 35 to 49 who had recovered from COVID-19. The CDR3 region reads CATSRDMSYEQYF. The base sequence is TGTGCCACCAGCAGGGACATGTCCTACGAGCAGTACTTC.